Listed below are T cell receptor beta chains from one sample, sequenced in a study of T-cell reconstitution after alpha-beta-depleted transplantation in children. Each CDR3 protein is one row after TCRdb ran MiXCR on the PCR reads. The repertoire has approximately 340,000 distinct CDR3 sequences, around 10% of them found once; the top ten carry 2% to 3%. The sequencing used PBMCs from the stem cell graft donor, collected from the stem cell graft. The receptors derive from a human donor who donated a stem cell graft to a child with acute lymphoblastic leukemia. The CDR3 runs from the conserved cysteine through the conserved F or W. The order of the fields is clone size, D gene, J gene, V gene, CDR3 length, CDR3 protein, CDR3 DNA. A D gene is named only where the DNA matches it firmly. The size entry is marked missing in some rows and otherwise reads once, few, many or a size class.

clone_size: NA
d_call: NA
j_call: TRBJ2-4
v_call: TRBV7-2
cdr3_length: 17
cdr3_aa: CASSPSRGRSLGNIQYF
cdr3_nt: TGTGCCAGCAGCCCATCCCGGGGCAGAAGTCTGGGGAACATTCAGTACTTC

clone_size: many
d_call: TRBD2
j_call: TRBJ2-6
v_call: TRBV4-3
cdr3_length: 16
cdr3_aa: CASSQEVGGGVNVLTF
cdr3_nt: TGCGCCAGCAGCCAAGAAGTTGGGGGGGGTGTCAACGTCCTGACTTTC

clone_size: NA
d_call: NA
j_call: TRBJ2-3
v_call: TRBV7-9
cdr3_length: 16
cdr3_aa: CASSAMGGMGTDTQYF
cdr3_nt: TGTGCCAGCAGCGCGATGGGCGGGATGGGCACAGATACGCAGTATTTT

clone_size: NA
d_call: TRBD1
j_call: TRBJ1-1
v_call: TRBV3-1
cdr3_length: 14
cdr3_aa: CASSPSQGGTEAFF
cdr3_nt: TGTGCCAGCAGCCCGAGTCAGGGGGGGACTGAAGCTTTCTTT

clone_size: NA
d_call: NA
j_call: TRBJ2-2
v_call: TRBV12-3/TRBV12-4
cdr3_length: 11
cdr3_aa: CASSLEGELFF
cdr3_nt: TGTGCCAGCAGCCTGGAGGGGGAGCTGTTTTTT

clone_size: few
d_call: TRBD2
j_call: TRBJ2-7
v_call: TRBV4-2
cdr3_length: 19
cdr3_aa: CASSQEAGLAGGGSYEQYF
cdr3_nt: TGTGCCAGCAGCCAAGAGGCAGGACTAGCGGGAGGAGGGTCCTACGAGCAGTACTTC

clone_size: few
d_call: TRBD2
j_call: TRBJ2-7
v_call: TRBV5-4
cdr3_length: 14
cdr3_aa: CASSFASGSTEQYF
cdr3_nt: TGTGCCAGCAGCTTCGCTAGCGGGAGCACCGAGCAGTACTTC

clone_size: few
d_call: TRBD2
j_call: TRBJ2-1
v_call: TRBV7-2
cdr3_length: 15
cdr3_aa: CASNIAGSSYNEQFF
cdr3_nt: TGTGCCAGCAACATAGCGGGGAGCTCCTACAATGAGCAGTTCTTC

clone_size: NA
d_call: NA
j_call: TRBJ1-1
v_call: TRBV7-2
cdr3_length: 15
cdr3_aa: CATRPTGTANTEAFF
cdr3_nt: TGTGCCACCCGGCCTACAGGGACGGCTAACACTGAAGCTTTCTTT

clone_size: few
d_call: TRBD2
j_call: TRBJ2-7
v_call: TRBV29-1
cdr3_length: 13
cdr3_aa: CSVRGGATYEQYF
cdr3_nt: TGCAGCGTCCGGGGGGGGGCAACGTACGAGCAGTACTTC

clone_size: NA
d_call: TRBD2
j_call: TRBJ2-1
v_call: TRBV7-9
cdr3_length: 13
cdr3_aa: CASSSGLMDEQFF
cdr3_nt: TGTGCCAGCAGCTCGGGACTAATGGATGAGCAGTTCTTC

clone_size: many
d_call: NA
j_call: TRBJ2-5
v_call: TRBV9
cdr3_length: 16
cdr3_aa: CASSVDEGGGLQTQYF
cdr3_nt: TGTGCCAGCAGCGTAGACGAGGGTGGGGGTTTGCAGACCCAGTACTTC

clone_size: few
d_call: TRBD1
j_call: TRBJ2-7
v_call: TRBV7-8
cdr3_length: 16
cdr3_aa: CASSGTGFTGPYEQYF
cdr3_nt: TGTGCCAGCAGCGGGACAGGGTTCACCGGGCCCTACGAGCAGTACTTC

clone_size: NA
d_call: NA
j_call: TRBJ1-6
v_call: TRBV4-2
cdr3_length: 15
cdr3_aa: CASSQETGANSPLHF
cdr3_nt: TGTGCCAGCAGCCAAGAGACAGGAGCCAATTCACCCCTCCACTTT

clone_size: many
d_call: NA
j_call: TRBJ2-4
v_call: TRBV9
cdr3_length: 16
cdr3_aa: CASSRTGYIAKNIQYF
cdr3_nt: TGTGCCAGCAGCCGCACAGGATACATAGCCAAAAACATTCAGTACTTC

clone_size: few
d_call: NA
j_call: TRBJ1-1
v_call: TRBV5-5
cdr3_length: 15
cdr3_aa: CASSPGRFGGTEAFF
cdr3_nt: TGTGCCAGCAGCCCTGGACGCTTTGGGGGCACTGAAGCTTTCTTT

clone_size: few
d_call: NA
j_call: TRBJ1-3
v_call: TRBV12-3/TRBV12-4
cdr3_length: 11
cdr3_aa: CASGIRNTIYF
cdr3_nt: TGTGCCAGCGGCATAAGAAACACCATATATTTT

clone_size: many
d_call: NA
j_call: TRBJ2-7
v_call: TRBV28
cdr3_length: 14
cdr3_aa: CASSGGARTYEQYF
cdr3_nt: TGTGCCAGCAGTGGGGGGGCCCGAACCTACGAGCAGTACTTC

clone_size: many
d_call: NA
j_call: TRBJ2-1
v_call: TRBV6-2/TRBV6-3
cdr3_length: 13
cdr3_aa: CASSGGPGNEQFF
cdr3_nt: TGTGCCAGCAGTGGGGGGCCGGGCAATGAGCAGTTCTTC

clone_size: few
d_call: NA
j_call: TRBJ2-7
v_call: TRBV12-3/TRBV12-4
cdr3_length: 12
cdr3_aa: CASTLGTYEQYF
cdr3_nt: TGTGCCAGCACCCTGGGAACCTACGAGCAGTACTTC

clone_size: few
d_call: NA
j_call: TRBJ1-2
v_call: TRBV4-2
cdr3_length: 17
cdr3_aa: CASSQDKSPGLIYGYTF
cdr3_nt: TGTGCCAGCAGCCAAGATAAGAGCCCAGGGCTGATCTATGGCTACACCTTC

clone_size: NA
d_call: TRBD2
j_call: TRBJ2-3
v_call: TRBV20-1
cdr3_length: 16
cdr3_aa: CSATRPSGRGTDTQYF
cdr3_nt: TGCAGTGCTACCCGTCCTAGCGGGAGAGGAACAGATACGCAGTATTTT

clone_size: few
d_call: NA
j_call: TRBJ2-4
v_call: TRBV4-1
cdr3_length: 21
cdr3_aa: CASSPRDRAGLADLAKNIQYF
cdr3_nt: TGCGCCAGCAGCCCCCGGGACAGGGCCGGACTAGCGGACCTAGCCAAAAACATTCAGTACTTC

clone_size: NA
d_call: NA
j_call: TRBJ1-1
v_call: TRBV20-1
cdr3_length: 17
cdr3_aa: CSAGLLTNSFMNTEAFF
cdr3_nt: TGCAGTGCCGGGCTCCTCACGAACAGCTTTATGAACACTGAAGCTTTCTTT

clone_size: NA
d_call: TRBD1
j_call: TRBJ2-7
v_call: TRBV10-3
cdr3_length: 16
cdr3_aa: CAISGPAGQGIYEQYF
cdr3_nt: TGTGCCATCAGTGGCCCGGCGGGACAGGGTATCTACGAGCAGTACTTC

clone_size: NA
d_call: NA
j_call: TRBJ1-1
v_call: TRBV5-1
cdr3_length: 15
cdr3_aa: CASSLGPGLDTEAFF
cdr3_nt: TGCGCCAGCAGCTTGGGTCCGGGGCTGGACACTGAAGCTTTCTTT

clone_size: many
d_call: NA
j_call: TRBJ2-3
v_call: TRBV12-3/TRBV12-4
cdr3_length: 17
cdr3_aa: CASSLGQGLGSTDTQYF
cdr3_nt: TGTGCCAGCAGTTTGGGGCAGGGTTTGGGGAGCACAGATACGCAGTATTTT

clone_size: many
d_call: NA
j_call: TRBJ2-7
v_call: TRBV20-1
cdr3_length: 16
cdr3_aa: CSARDRLGVSSYEQYF
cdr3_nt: TGCAGTGCTAGAGATAGGCTAGGGGTTAGCTCCTACGAGCAGTACTTC

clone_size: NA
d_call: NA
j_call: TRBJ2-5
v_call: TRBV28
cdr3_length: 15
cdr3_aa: CASSFEAGSRETQYF
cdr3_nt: TGTGCCAGCAGTTTTGAGGCAGGGAGTAGAGAGACCCAGTACTTC

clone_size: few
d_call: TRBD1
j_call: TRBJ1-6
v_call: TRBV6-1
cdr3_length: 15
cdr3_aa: CASSELTGSNSPLHF
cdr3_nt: TGTGCCAGCAGTGAGCTGACAGGGTCCAACTCACCCCTCCACTTT

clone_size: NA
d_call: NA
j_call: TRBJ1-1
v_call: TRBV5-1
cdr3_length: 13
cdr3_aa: CASRLDMTVESFF
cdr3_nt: TGCGCCAGCAGGTTGGACATGACAGTTGAATCTTTCTTT

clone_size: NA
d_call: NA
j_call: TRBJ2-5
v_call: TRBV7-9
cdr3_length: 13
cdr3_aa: CASSHPPTGTQYF
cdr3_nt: TGTGCCAGCAGCCACCCACCAACCGGAACCCAGTACTTC

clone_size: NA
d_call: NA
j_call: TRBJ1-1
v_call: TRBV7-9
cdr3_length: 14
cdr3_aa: CASSLQEMNTEAFF
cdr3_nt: TGTGCCAGCAGCTTGCAGGAGATGAACACTGAAGCTTTCTTT

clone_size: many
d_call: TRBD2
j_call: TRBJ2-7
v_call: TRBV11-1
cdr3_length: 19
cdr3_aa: CASSPRGLAGGSPSYEQYF
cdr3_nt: TGTGCCAGCAGCCCACGGGGACTAGCGGGAGGGAGTCCTTCCTACGAGCAGTACTTC

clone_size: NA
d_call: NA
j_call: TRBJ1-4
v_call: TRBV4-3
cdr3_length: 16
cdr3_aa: CASSQFNTGPREKLFF
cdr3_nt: TGCGCCAGCAGCCAATTCAATACAGGGCCACGGGAAAAACTGTTTTTT

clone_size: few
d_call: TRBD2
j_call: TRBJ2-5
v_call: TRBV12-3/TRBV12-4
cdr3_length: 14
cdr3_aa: CASSFLAVQETQYF
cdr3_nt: TGTGCCAGCAGTTTCCTAGCGGTCCAAGAGACCCAGTACTTC

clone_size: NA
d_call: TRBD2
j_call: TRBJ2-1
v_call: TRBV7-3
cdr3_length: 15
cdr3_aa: CASSLIGTSNNEQFF
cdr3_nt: TGTGCCAGCAGCTTAATCGGGACTAGCAACAATGAGCAGTTCTTC

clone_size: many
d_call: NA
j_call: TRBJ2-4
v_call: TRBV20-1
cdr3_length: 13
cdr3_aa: CSARDIAKNIQYF
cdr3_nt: TGCAGTGCTAGGGACATAGCCAAAAACATTCAGTACTTC

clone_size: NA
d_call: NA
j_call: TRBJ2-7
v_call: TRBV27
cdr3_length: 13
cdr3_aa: CASSFGETYEQYF
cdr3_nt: TGTGCCAGCAGTTTCGGGGAGACCTACGAGCAGTACTTC

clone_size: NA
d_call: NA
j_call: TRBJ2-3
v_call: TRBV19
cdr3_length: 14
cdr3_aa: CASSIGGFTDTQYF
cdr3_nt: TGTGCCAGTAGTATTGGCGGCTTCACAGATACGCAGTATTTT

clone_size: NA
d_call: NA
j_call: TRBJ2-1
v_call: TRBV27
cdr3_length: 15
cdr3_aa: CASSLTVFSYNEQFF
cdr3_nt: TGTGCCAGCAGCCTGACTGTATTCTCCTACAATGAGCAGTTCTTC

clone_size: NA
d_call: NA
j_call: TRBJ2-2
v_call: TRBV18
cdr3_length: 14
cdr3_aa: CASSPGVETGELFF
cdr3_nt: TGTGCCAGCTCACCTGGGGTCGAAACCGGGGAGCTGTTTTTT

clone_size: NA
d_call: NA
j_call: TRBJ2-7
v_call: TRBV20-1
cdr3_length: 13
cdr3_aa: CSARRDLDYEQYF
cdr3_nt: TGCAGTGCTAGGCGGGACCTTGACTACGAGCAGTACTTC

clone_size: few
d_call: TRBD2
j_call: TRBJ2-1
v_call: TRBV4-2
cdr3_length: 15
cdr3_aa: CASTPWASGNNEQFF
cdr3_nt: TGTGCCAGCACCCCCTGGGCTAGCGGGAACAATGAGCAGTTCTTC

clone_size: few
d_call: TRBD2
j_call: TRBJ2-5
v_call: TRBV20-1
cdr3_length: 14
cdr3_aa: CSARDMAGGETQYF
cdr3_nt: TGCAGTGCTAGAGATATGGCGGGGGGAGAGACCCAGTACTTC